These T cell receptor beta chains were read from a single sample in a study of cytomegalovirus exposure and HLA in healthy donors. The method was immunoSEQ multiplex PCR; TCRdb's version includes in-frame clones alone and lacks a portion of them. The sample lists over 100,000 clones; about 73% were seen once. Sequenced material: PBMCs. These receptors originate from a woman between 40 and 50 years old in good health and CMV-seropositive. Both conserved end residues are trimmed from each CDR3. D genes are given only for firm matches.

TRBV7-2	TRBJ2-7	TRBD1	ASSPVAGGYTYEQY
TRBV4-3	TRBJ2-7	TRBD1	ASSQEWQGVDEQY
TRBV6-1	TRBJ2-5	TRBD2	ASRTLRGGEETQY
TRBV2	TRBJ1-2	TRBD1	ASSEVTGDYGYT
TRBV28	TRBJ1-5	TRBD1	ASSLWGTEGQPQH
TRBV4-3	TRBJ1-1	-	ASSQDAQGGTEAF
TRBV18	TRBJ2-2	-	ASSPSLATNTGELF
TRBV10-3	TRBJ1-2	TRBD1	AISVGTVLYGYT
TRBV7-2	TRBJ2-7	TRBD1	ASSLAVAYYRDSYEQY
TRBV6-5	TRBJ1-4	-	ASSLDHGQEKLF
TRBV5-6	TRBJ2-7	TRBD1	ASSQGQGLIYEQY
TRBV5-1	TRBJ2-7	TRBD1	ASSLIGQGGTEQY
TRBV6-4	TRBJ2-3	TRBD1	ASSGTGGTDTQY
TRBV6-5	TRBJ2-7	-	ASSYKYSGSSYEQY
TRBV7-9	TRBJ1-5	-	ASSSVGQDQPQH
TRBV5-1	TRBJ2-7	TRBD1	ASSLGTGGTSYEQY
TRBV9	TRBJ1-2	-	ASSSRGGAGMHGYT